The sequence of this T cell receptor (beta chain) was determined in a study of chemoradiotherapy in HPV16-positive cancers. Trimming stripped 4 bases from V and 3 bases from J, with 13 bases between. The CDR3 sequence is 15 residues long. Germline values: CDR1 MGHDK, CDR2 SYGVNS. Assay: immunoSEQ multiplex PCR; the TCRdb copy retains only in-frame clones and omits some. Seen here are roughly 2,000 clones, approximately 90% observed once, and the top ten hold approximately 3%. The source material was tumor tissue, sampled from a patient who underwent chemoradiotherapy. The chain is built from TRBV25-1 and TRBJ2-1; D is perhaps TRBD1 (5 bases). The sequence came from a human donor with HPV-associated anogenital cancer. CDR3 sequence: CASSAQGTGYNEQFF. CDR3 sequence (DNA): TGTGCCAGCAGTGCGCAGGGTACTGGCTACAATGAGCAGTTCTTC.